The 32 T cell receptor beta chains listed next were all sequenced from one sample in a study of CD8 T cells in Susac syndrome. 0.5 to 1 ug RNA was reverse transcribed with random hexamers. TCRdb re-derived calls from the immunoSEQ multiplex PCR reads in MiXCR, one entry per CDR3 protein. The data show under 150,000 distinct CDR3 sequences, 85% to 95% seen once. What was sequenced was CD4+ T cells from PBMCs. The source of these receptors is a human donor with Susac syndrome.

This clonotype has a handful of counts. The CDR3 is CSVDQGYWETQYF. Written as DNA, the CDR3 is TGCAGCGTTGACCAGGGGTACTGGGAGACCCAGTACTTC. The chain links TRBV29-1 to TRBJ2-5, with D possibly being TRBD1 (6 bases). This CDR3 is built from 13 residues. V was trimmed by 3 bases and J by 5 bases, leaving 13 bases between them. The germline V gene encodes CDR1 SQVTM and CDR2 ANQGSEA.

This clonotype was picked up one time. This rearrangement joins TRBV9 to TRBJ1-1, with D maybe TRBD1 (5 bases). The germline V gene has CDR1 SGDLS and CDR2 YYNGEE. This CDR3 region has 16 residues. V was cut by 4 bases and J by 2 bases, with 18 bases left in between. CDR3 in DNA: TGTGCCAGCAGCCCCAACCCGGGACGTGCAAACACTGAAGCTTTCTTT. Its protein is CASSPNPGRANTEAFF.

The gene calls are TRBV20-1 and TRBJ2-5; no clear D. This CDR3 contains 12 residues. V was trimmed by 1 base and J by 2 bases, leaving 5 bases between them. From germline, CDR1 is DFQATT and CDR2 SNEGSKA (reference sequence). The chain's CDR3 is CSARVQQETQYF. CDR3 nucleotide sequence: TGCAGTGCTAGAGTACAACAAGAGACCCAGTACTTC.

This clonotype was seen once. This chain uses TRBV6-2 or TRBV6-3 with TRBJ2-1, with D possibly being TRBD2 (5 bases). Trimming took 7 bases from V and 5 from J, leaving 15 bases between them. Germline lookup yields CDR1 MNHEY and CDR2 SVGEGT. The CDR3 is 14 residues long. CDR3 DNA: TGTGCCAGCACCAGAGACGGGATCGACAATGAGCAGTTCTTC. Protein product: CASTRDGIDNEQFF.

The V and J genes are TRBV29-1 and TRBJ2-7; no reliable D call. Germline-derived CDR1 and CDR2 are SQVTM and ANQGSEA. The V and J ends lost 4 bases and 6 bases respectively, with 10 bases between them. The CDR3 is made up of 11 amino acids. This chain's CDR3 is CSVAGGGEQYF. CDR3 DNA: TGCAGCGTTGCAGGTGGTGGCGAGCAGTACTTC.

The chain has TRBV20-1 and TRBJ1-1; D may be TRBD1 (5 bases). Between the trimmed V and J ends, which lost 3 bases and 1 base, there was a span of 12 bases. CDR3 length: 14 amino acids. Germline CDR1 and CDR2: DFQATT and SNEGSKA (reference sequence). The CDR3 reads CSASAGTKNTEAFF. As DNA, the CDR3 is TGCAGTGCTAGCGCCGGGACCAAGAACACTGAAGCTTTCTTT.

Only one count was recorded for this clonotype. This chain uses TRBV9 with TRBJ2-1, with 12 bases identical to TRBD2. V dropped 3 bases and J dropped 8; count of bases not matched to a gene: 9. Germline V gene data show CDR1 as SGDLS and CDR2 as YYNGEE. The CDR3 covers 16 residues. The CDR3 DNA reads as TGTGCCAGCAGCGCCGACGAACTAGCGGGAGGTGATGAGCAGTTCTTC. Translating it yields CASSADELAGGDEQFF. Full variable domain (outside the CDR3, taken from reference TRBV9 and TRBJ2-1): DSGVTQTPKHLITATGQRVTLRCSPRSGDLSVYWYQQSLDQGLQFLIQYYNGEERAKGNILERFSAQQFPDLHSELNLSSLELGDSALYFCASSADELAGGDEQFFGPGTRLTVL.

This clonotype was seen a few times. The CDR3 region is CASSLGTENSPLHF. The CDR3, as DNA: TGTGCCAGCAGCCTCGGGACGGAGAATTCACCCCTCCACTTT. The chain employs TRBV7-3 and TRBJ1-6, with D possibly matching TRBD1 (5 bases). Between the trimmed V and J ends, which lost 5 bases and 7 bases, there was a span of 12 bases. Germline V gene data show CDR1 as SGHTA and CDR2 as FQGTGA. This CDR3 spans 14 amino acids.

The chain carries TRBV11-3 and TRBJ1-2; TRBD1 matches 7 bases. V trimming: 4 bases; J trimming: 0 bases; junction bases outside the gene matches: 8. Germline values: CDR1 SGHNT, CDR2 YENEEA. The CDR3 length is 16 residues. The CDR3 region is CASSSAGGIANYGYTF. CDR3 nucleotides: TGTGCCAGCAGCTCCGCAGGGGGGATTGCTAACTATGGCTACACCTTC.

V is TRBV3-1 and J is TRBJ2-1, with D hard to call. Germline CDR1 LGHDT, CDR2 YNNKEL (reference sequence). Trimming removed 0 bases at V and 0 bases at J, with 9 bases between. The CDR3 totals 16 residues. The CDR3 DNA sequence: TGTGCCAGCAGCCAAGATCGTGCTTACTCCTACAATGAGCAGTTCTTC. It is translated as CASSQDRAYSYNEQFF.

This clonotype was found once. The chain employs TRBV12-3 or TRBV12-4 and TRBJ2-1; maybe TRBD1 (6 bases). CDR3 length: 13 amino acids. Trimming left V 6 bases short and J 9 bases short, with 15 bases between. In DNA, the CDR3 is TGTGCCAGCAGCACCGACAGGACGTTTGAGCAGTTCTTC. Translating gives CASSTDRTFEQFF.

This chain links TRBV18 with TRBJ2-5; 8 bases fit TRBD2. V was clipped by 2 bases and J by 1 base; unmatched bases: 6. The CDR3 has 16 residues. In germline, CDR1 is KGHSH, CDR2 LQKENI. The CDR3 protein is CASSPSYAGGQETQYF. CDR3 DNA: TGTGCCAGCTCACCAAGTTACGCGGGGGGCCAAGAGACCCAGTACTTC.

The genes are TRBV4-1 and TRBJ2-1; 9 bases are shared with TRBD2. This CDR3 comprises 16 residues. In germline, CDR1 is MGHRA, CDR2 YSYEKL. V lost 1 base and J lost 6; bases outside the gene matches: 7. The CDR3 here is CASSQVKRGVFNEQFF. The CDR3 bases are TGCGCCAGCAGCCAAGTGAAGCGGGGGGTTTTCAATGAGCAGTTCTTC.

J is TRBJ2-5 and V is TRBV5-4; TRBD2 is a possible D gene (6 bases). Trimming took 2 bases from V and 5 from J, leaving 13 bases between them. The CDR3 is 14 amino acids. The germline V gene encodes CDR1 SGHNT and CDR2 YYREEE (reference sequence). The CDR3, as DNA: TGTGCCAGCAGCTTAACCGGGACTGAGGAGACCCAGTACTTC. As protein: CASSLTGTEETQYF.

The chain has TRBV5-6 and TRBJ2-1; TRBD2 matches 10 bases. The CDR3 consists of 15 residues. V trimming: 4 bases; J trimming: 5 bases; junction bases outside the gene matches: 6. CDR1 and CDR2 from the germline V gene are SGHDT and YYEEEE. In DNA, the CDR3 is TGTGCCAGCAGCATCGGGACTAGCGACCACAATGAGCAGTTCTTC. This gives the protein CASSIGTSDHNEQFF.

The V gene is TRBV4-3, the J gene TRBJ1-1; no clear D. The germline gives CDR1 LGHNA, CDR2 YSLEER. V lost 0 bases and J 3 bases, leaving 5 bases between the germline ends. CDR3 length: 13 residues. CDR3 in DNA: TGCGCCAGCAGCCAAGATGGGTACACTGAAGCTTTCTTT. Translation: CASSQDGYTEAFF.

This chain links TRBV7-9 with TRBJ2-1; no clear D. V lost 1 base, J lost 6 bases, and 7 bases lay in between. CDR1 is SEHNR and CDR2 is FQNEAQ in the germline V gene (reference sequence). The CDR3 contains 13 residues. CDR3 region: CASSLELGNEQFF. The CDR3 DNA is TGTGCCAGCAGCTTAGAATTAGGCAATGAGCAGTTCTTC.

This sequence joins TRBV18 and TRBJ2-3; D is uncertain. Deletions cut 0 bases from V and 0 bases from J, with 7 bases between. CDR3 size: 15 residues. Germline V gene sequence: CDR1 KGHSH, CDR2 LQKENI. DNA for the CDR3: TGTGCCAGCTCACCACCGACCCTAAGCACAGATACGCAGTATTTT. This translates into CASSPPTLSTDTQYF.

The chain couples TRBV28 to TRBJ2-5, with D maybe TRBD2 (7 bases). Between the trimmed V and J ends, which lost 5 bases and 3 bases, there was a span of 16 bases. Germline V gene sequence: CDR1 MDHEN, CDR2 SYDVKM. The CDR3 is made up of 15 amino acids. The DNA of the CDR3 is TGTGCCAGCAGTCTCGGGGGGACACTTAAAGAGACCCAGTACTTC. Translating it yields CASSLGGTLKETQYF.

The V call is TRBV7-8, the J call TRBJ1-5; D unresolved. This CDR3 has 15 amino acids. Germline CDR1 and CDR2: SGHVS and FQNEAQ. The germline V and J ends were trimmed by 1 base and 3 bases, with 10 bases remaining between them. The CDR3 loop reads CASSLEDGYNQPQHF. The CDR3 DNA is TGTGCCAGCAGCTTAGAGGACGGCTACAATCAGCCCCAGCATTTT.

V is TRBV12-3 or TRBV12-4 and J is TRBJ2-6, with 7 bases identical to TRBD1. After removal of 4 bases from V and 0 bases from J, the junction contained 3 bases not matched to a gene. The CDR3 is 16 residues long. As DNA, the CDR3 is TGTGCCAGCAGTTCCGCAGGGGGCTCTGGGGCCAACGTCCTGACTTTC. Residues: CASSSAGGSGANVLTF.

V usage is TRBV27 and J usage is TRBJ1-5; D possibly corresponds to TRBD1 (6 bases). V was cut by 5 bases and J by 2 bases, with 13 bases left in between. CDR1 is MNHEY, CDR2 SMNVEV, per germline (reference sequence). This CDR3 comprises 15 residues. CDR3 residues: CASSPGTLGNQPQHF. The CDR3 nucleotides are TGTGCCAGCAGTCCCGGGACACTCGGCAATCAGCCCCAGCATTTT.

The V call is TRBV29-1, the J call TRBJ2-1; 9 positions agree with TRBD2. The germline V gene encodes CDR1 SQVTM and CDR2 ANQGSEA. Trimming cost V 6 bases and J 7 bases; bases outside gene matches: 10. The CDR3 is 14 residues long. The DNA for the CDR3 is TGCAGCGTGGACGACGGGACTAGCATAAATGAGCAGTTCTTC. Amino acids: CSVDDGTSINEQFF.

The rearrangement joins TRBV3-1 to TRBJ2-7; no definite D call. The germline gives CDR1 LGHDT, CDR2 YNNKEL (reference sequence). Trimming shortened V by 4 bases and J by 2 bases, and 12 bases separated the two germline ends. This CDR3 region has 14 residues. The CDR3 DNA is TGTGCCAGCAGCCGAGACGACATCCCCTACGAGCAGTACTTC. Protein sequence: CASSRDDIPYEQYF.

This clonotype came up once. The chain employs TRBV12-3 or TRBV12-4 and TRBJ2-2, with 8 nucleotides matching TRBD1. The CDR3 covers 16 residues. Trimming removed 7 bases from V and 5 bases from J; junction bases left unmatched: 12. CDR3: CASKWGTGGRTGELFF. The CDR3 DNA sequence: TGTGCCAGCAAATGGGGGACAGGCGGAAGGACCGGGGAGCTGTTTTTT.

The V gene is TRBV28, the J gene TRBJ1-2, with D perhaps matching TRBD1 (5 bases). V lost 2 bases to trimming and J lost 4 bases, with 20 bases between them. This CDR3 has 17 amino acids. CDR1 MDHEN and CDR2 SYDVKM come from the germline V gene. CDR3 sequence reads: CASSLGGAGRDLYGYTF. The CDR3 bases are TGTGCCAGCAGTTTAGGTGGTGCAGGCCGGGACCTCTATGGCTACACCTTC.

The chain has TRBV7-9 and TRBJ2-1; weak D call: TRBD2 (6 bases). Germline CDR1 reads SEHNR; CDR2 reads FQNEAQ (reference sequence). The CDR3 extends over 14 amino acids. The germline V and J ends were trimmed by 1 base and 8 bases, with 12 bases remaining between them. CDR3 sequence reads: CASSLGSGVDEQFF. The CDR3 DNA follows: TGTGCCAGCAGCTTAGGGTCGGGAGTCGATGAGCAGTTCTTC.

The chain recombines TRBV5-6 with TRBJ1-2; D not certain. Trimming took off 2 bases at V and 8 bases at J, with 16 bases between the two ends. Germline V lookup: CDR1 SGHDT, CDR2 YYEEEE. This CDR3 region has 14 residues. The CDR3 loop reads CASSFQSQYAGYTF. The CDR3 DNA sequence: TGTGCCAGCAGCTTTCAGAGCCAGTATGCCGGCTACACCTTC.

The DNA for the CDR3 is TGCAGCGTTGTCGAACAACTCAACACTGAAGCTTTCTTT. Amino acids: CSVVEQLNTEAFF. J is TRBJ1-1 and V is TRBV29-1; the D is unclear. CDR1 is SQVTM and CDR2 is ANQGSEA in the germline V gene. The CDR3 length is 13 residues. Trimming pared 4 bases from V and 2 bases from J, leaving 11 bases between. The whole variable domain, filled in from reference TRBV29-1 and TRBJ1-1, reads SAVISQKPSRDICQRGTSLTIQCQVDSQVTMMFWYRQQPGQSLTLIATANQGSEATYESGFVIDKFPISRPNLTFSTLTVSNMSPEDSSIYLCSVVEQLNTEAFFGQGTRLTVV.

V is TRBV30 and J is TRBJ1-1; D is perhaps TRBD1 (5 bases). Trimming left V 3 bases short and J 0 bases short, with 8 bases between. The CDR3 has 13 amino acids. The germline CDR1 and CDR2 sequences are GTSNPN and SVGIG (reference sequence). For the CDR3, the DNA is TGTGCCTGGAGGGGACGGATGAACACTGAAGCTTTCTTT. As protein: CAWRGRMNTEAFF.

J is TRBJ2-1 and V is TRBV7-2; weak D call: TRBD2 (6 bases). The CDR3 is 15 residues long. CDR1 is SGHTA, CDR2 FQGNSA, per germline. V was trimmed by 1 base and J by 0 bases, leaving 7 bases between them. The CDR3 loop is CASSLVADSYNEQFF. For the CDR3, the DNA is TGTGCCAGCAGCTTAGTAGCGGACTCCTACAATGAGCAGTTCTTC.

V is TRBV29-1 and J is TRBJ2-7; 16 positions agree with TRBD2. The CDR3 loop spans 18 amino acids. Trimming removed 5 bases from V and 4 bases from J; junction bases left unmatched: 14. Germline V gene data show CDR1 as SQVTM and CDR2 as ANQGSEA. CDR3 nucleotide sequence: TGCAGCGTTTCCGGGACTAGCGGGAGGGCCGACCCGAATTACGAGCAGTACTTC. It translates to CSVSGTSGRADPNYEQYF.